The 31 T cell receptor beta chains below come from one sample, sequenced in a study of technical replicates of blood from a few donors. Some clones are missing from TCRdb's copy, which holds only in-frame ones; the method was immunoSEQ multiplex PCR. The sample gives about 60,000 clones, approximately 83% of which show up once; about 5.1% is in the top ten. Material for sequencing was PBMCs. Source of these receptors: a human donor in good health. Some clones in this sample may be carry-over from other donors' samples.

The rearrangement joins TRBV7-9 to TRBJ2-1; 7 bases are shared with TRBD2. The ends lost 2 bases at V and 2 bases at J; junction bases unmatched: 9. The CDR3 length is 17 residues. The germline CDR1 and CDR2 sequences are SEHNR and FQNEAQ (reference sequence). DNA of the CDR3: TGTGCCAGCAGCTTAAATCTGGGGAGGGTTGCCTACAATGAGCAGTTCTTC. Translation: CASSLNLGRVAYNEQFF.

The chain recombines TRBV7-2 with TRBJ2-2, with 7 bases identical to TRBD1. The germline V gene has CDR1 SGHTA and CDR2 FQGNSA. The CDR3 is 17 residues long. Trimming took 1 base from V and 7 from J; bases not matched to a gene: 12. The CDR3 region has the DNA TGTGCCAGCAGCTTAGGGGGCCTTGGACAGGTGGTCGGGGAGCTGTTTTTT. It codes for CASSLGGLGQVVGELFF.

The chain carries TRBV18 and TRBJ2-7; 8 nucleotides agree with TRBD1. In germline, CDR1 is KGHSH, CDR2 LQKENI. The CDR3 is 16 residues long. J was trimmed by 3 bases and V by 3 bases; bases with no gene match: 10. The chain's CDR3 is CASSPTGARQSYEQYF. For the CDR3, the DNA is TGTGCCAGCTCACCGACAGGGGCCCGGCAGAGCTACGAGCAGTACTTC.

This clone was recorded once. This chain connects TRBV10-2 to TRBJ2-1; D perhaps matches TRBD1 (6 bases). Per germline, CDR1 WSHSY and CDR2 SAAADI. Trimming shortened V by 7 bases and J by 7 bases, and 11 bases separated the two germline ends. This CDR3 region has 12 residues. Here the CDR3 DNA reads TGCGCCAGCACTCAGGGGAAGAATGAGCAGTTCTTC. This encodes CASTQGKNEQFF.

V and J are TRBV7-9 and TRBJ2-5, with D unclear. The CDR3 runs 13 residues. Looked up from germline, CDR1 is SEHNR and CDR2 is FQNEAQ (reference sequence). Trimming took 5 bases from V and 5 from J, leaving 12 bases between them. Here the CDR3 reads CASSPRLAETQYF. As DNA, the CDR3 is TGTGCCAGCAGCCCCCGACTGGCGGAGACCCAGTACTTC.

The chain uses TRBV7-9 and TRBJ1-1; D remains unclear. The CDR3 is made up of 14 amino acids. From germline, CDR1 is SEHNR and CDR2 FQNEAQ (reference sequence). V lost 1 base and J lost 3, with 9 bases in between. The chain's CDR3 is CASSLVAGHTEAFF. Written as DNA, the CDR3 is TGTGCCAGCAGCTTAGTGGCGGGCCACACTGAAGCTTTCTTT.

This sequence joins TRBV19 and TRBJ2-7, with TRBD1 matching 9 bases. The germline V gene encodes CDR1 LNHDA and CDR2 SQIVND (reference sequence). Trimming cost V 8 bases and J 5 bases; bases outside gene matches: 1. The CDR3 extends over 11 amino acids. CDR3 coding DNA: TGTGCCAGTGGACAGGGGAACGAGCAGTACTTC. Protein sequence: CASGQGNEQYF.

This clone was picked up a small number of times. The chain uses TRBV4-2 and TRBJ1-2, with TRBD1 as a possible D gene (5 bases). This CDR3 comprises 17 residues. The V gene's germline CDR1 is LGHNA and CDR2 YNFKEQ. Trimming took off 1 base at V and 1 base at J, with 16 bases between the two ends. CDR3 in amino acids: CASSQVDWAGYNYGYTF. CDR3 in DNA: TGTGCCAGCAGCCAAGTGGATTGGGCAGGGTATAACTATGGCTACACCTTC.

This clone was picked up one time. This chain joins TRBV4-1 and TRBJ1-5; D is possibly TRBD1 (5 bases). Looked up from germline, CDR1 is MGHRA and CDR2 is YSYEKL. The CDR3 is 20 amino acids. Deletions cut 1 base from V and 4 bases from J, with 26 bases between. This CDR3 reads CASSQVGGGERLLGNQPQHF. The DNA of the CDR3 is TGCGCCAGCAGCCAAGTGGGGGGAGGGGAAAGGTTATTGGGAAATCAGCCCCAGCATTTT.

The CDR3 is CASSLYLGHTEAFF. CDR3 nucleotide sequence: TGCGCCAGCAGCTTATACCTAGGTCACACTGAAGCTTTCTTT. The chain has TRBV5-1 and TRBJ1-1; the D is unclear. Trimming left V 2 bases short and J 3 bases short, with 11 bases between. The CDR3 totals 14 residues. Germline loops: CDR1 SGHRS, CDR2 YFSETQ.

The V and J genes are TRBV5-4 and TRBJ1-2; 8 bases are shared with TRBD1. Per the germline V gene, CDR1 is SGHNT and CDR2 is YYREEE (reference sequence). The CDR3 length is 16 residues. Trimming removed 9 bases from V and 6 bases from J; junction bases left unmatched: 19. CDR3 bases: TGTGCCACCGAGTTTTCCGGGACAGGTGGAAGGGATGGCTACACCTTC. Amino acids: CATEFSGTGGRDGYTF.

The CDR3 sequence: CASSVGLYNEQFF. In DNA, the CDR3 is TGTGCCAGCAGTGTTGGACTGTACAATGAGCAGTTCTTC. This chain links TRBV6-1 with TRBJ2-1, with a possible D match to TRBD2 (5 bases). The germline gives CDR1 MNHNS, CDR2 SASEGT. V lost 4 bases and J 4 bases, leaving 8 bases between the germline ends. The CDR3 loop spans 13 amino acids.

The chain joins TRBV2 to TRBJ1-4; TRBD1 agrees at 8 bases. V shed 6 bases, J shed 2 bases, and the junction held 5 bases outside the gene matches. CDR3 length: 15 residues. The germline CDR1 and CDR2 sequences are SNHLY and FYNNEI. The CDR3 DNA sequence: TGTGCCAGCAGCGGACAGGGTTTGACTAATGAAAAACTGTTTTTT. Amino acid sequence: CASSGQGLTNEKLFF.

This clone has a handful of counts. CDR3 coding DNA: TGTGCCAGCAGCTTAGGAGCGCCGACAGTAGACTATGGCTACACCTTC. It codes for CASSLGAPTVDYGYTF. The chain uses TRBV7-9 and TRBJ1-2, with D possibly being TRBD1 (5 bases). Germline values: CDR1 SEHNR, CDR2 FQNEAQ (reference sequence). V lost 1 base to trimming and J lost 3 bases, with 15 bases between them. The CDR3 has 16 residues.

The chain joins TRBV23-1 to TRBJ1-1, with D maybe TRBD1 (5 bases). TRBV23-1 is designated an ORF whose function remains uncertain. Trimming took off 1 base at V and 1 base at J, with 13 bases between the two ends. This CDR3 contains 16 residues. The CDR3 region is CASSQFPGTENTEAFF. CDR3 nucleotide sequence: TGCGCCAGCAGTCAATTCCCTGGGACTGAGAACACTGAAGCTTTCTTT.

The chain employs TRBV11-1 and TRBJ2-3, with D maybe TRBD2 (7 bases). The V and J ends lost 5 bases and 11 bases respectively, with 11 bases between them. The germline V gene encodes CDR1 SGHAT and CDR2 FQDESV (reference sequence). The CDR3 is 11 residues long. The DNA of the CDR3 is TGTGCCAGCAGCAGGGGAGGGGGGCAGTATTTT. Protein sequence: CASSRGGGQYF. Looking up the rest from reference TRBV11-1 and TRBJ2-3 gives the full variable domain: EAEVAQSPRYKITEKSQAVAFWCDPISGHATLYWYRQILGQGPELLVQFQDESVVDDSQLPKDRFSAERLKGVDSTLKIQPAELGDSAMYLCASSRGGGQYFGPGTRLTVL.

The genes are TRBV4-1 and TRBJ2-5, with TRBD2 as a possible D gene (5 bases). Germline-derived CDR1 and CDR2 are MGHRA and YSYEKL. Trimming removed 4 bases from V and 1 base from J, with 10 bases in between. The CDR3 contains 14 residues. CDR3 sequence: CASSRRTPQETQYF. The CDR3 coding sequence is TGCGCCAGCAGCCGCCGGACTCCCCAAGAGACCCAGTACTTC.

The chain combines TRBV7-9 with TRBJ2-7; possible D gene TRBD1, 6 bases. Deletions cut 1 base from V and 5 bases from J, with 15 bases between. Germline V gene sequence: CDR1 SEHNR, CDR2 FQNEAQ (reference sequence). This CDR3 spans 15 amino acids. The CDR3: CASSLVQGRRDEQYF. The CDR3 coding sequence is TGTGCCAGCAGCTTAGTGCAGGGGCGTAGAGACGAGCAGTACTTC. Together with reference TRBV7-9 and TRBJ2-7, the CDR3 gives the full variable domain: DTGVSQNPRHKITKRGQNVTFRCDPISEHNRLYWYRQTLGQGPEFLTYFQNEAQLEKSRLLSDRFSAERPKGSFSTLEIQRTEQGDSAMYLCASSLVQGRRDEQYFGPGTRLTVT.

This clone came up a few times. In nucleotides, the CDR3 is TGTGCCAGCAGCCATAGCGGGAGGGTTCTGAGACCGACAGATACGCAGTATTTT. Its protein product is CASSHSGRVLRPTDTQYF. This chain uses TRBV7-8 with TRBJ2-3; 11 bases agree with TRBD2. The CDR3 sequence is 18 residues long. The V gene's germline CDR1 is SGHVS and CDR2 FQNEAQ. The V and J ends lost 5 bases and 3 bases, in that order; junction bases with no gene match: 13. Looking up the rest from reference TRBV7-8 and TRBJ2-3 gives the full variable domain: GAGVSQSPRYKVAKRGQDVALRCDPISGHVSLFWYQQALGQGPEFLTYFQNEAQLDKSGLPSDRFFAERPEGSVSTLKIQRTQQEDSAVYLCASSHSGRVLRPTDTQYFGPGTRLTVL.

The V call is TRBV12-5, the J call TRBJ2-5; D perhaps matches TRBD2 (6 bases). This CDR3 is built from 13 residues. V was pared by 5 bases and J by 5 bases, with 12 bases between. Per the germline V gene, CDR1 is LGHNT and CDR2 is FRNRAP. CDR3 sequence reads: CASGPGDGETQYF. Written as DNA, the CDR3 is TGTGCTAGTGGTCCGGGGGATGGGGAGACCCAGTACTTC.

The J gene is TRBJ2-5, the V gene TRBV2; D is ambiguous. The CDR3 sequence is 12 residues long. Trimming took off 7 bases at V and 3 bases at J, with 9 bases between the two ends. Germline V gene sequence: CDR1 SNHLY, CDR2 FYNNEI. The CDR3: CASIRLKETQYF. The CDR3 DNA is TGTGCCAGCATAAGACTCAAAGAGACCCAGTACTTC.

This clone was picked up a small number of times. The CDR3 spells CASSPTGQTNEKLFF. In DNA, the CDR3 is TGTGCCAGCTCACCGACGGGACAGACTAATGAAAAACTGTTTTTT. The rearrangement links TRBV18 to TRBJ1-4; TRBD1 agrees at 7 bases. V lost 3 bases, J lost 2 bases, and 3 bases stayed unmatched. The germline CDR1 and CDR2 sequences are KGHSH and LQKENI. CDR3 length: 15 residues.

V usage is TRBV11-2 and J usage is TRBJ2-2; TRBD2 aligns across 10 bases. Germline-derived CDR1 and CDR2 are SGHAT and FQNNGV. The CDR3 contains 16 residues. Trimming at V came to 5 bases and at J to 2 bases, leaving 5 bases not matched to a gene. The DNA of the CDR3 is TGTGCCAGCAGCCGGCTAGCGGGGGCCAACACCGGGGAGCTGTTTTTT. Residues: CASSRLAGANTGELFF.

CDR3 coding DNA: TGTGCCAGCAGTGTGCGGAGAAACACAGATACGCAGTATTTT. Its protein is CASSVRRNTDTQYF. The chain employs TRBV2 and TRBJ2-3; D gene uncertain. The V gene lost 4 bases and the J gene lost 2 bases, with 10 bases spanning the gap. The CDR3 loop spans 14 amino acids. Germline CDR1 and CDR2: SNHLY and FYNNEI.

The chain joins TRBV25-1 to TRBJ2-5; 10 bases line up with TRBD2. From germline, CDR1 is MGHDK and CDR2 SYGVNS. Unmatched junction bases numbered 8, after V lost 2 bases and J lost 2 bases. This CDR3 comprises 17 residues. The CDR3 sequence is CASSEGLLAGTQETQYF. CDR3 DNA sequence: TGTGCCAGCAGTGAAGGATTACTAGCGGGGACTCAAGAGACCCAGTACTTC.

The V and J genes are TRBV27 and TRBJ2-6; the D gene is possibly TRBD1 (5 bases). Per germline, CDR1 MNHEY and CDR2 SMNVEV (reference sequence). Trimming pared 4 bases from V and 4 bases from J, leaving 11 bases between. CDR3 length equals 15 residues. The CDR3 DNA reads TGTGCCAGCAGTTCTTCAGGGTCAGGGGCCAACGTCCTGACTTTC. Translated, it gives CASSSSGSGANVLTF. The whole variable domain, filled in from reference TRBV27 and TRBJ2-6, reads EAQVTQNPRYLITVTGKKLTVTCSQNMNHEYMSWYRQDPGLGLRQIYYSMNVEVTDKGDVPEGYKVSRKEKRNFPLILESPSPNQTSLYFCASSSSGSGANVLTFGAGSRLTVL.

The genes are TRBV7-2 and TRBJ2-7, with a possible D match to TRBD2 (5 bases). The CDR3 contains 13 residues. Germline V CDR1 and CDR2: SGHTA, FQGNSA. Between the trimmed V and J ends, which lost 3 bases and 5 bases, there was a span of 11 bases. This CDR3 reads CASSFSPGNEQYF. The CDR3 nucleotides are TGTGCCAGCAGCTTCTCCCCCGGGAACGAGCAGTACTTC.

This chain links TRBV7-7 with TRBJ2-1, with TRBD2 identical over 11 bases. The CDR3 runs 16 residues. Germline values: CDR1 SSHAT, CDR2 FNYEAQ (reference sequence). V lost 5 bases and J lost 3; bases outside the gene matches: 6. Written as DNA, the CDR3 is TGTGCCAGCAGCACTGGTCTAGCGGGAGGCTACAATGAGCAGTTCTTC. It codes for CASSTGLAGGYNEQFF.

The V gene is TRBV7-2, the J gene TRBJ1-2; D unclear. Germline V CDR1 and CDR2: SGHTA, FQGNSA. V lost 0 bases to trimming and J lost 3 bases, with 14 bases between them. The CDR3 is 16 residues long. The CDR3 nucleotides read TGTGCCAGCAGCTTAGCGGGCGAAGGACTCGACTATGGCTACACCTTC. Encoded protein: CASSLAGEGLDYGYTF.

V is TRBV10-3 and J is TRBJ1-1; D might be TRBD1 (6 bases). Germline-derived CDR1 and CDR2 are ENHRY and SYGVKD. The CDR3 extends over 14 amino acids. Trimming shortened V by 6 bases and J by 0 bases, and 11 bases separated the two germline ends. DNA of the CDR3: TGTGCCATCAGGGGAGGGGGGATGAACACTGAAGCTTTCTTT. This encodes CAIRGGGMNTEAFF.

The genes are TRBV5-6 and TRBJ1-5; a possible D gene is TRBD1 (6 bases). The CDR3 length is 15 residues. Trimming removed 3 bases from V and 0 bases from J, with 10 bases in between. The germline V gene encodes CDR1 SGHDT and CDR2 YYEEEE. CDR3 nucleotide sequence: TGTGCCAGCAGCTCGGACAGATATAGCAATCAGCCCCAGCATTTT. It specifies CASSSDRYSNQPQHF.